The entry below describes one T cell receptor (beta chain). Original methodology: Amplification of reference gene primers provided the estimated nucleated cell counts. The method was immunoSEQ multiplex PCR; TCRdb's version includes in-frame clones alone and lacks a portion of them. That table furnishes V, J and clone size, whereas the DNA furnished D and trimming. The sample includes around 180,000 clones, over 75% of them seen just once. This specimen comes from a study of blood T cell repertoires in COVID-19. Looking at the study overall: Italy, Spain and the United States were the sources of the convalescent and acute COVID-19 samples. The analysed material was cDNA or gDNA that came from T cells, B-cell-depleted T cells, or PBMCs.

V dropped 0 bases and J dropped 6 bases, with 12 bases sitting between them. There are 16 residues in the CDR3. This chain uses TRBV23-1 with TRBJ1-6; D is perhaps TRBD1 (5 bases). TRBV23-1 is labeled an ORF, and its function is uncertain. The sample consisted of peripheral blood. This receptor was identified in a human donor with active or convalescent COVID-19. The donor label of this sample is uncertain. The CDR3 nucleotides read TGCGCCAGCAGTCAATCGGGGCCGGGAGGTAATTCACCCCTCCACTTT. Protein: CASSQSGPGGNSPLHF.